A selection of T cell receptor beta chains follows, all from one sample in a study of blood T cell repertoires in COVID-19. Sequencing was performed with immunoSEQ multiplex PCR; in TCRdb, only in-frame clones are kept and a portion is missing. Among 210,000 or so clones listed, around 80% were seen once. Material: PBMCs or T cells enriched from blood (not recorded which). These TCRs come from a woman aged 35 to 49 with acute COVID-19. The CDR3 runs from the conserved cysteine through the conserved F or W. D genes are given only for firm matches. Clone sizes are given selectively: once, few, many, or a class where the clone is expanded.

V gene	J gene	D gene	clone size	CDR3 protein	CDR3 DNA
TRBV19	TRBJ1-4	TRBD1	NA	CASSSGQGEEKLFF	TGTGCCAGTAGTAGCGGACAGGGGGAGGAAAAACTGTTTTTT
TRBV5-1	TRBJ1-2	TRBD1	few	CASSAQGANNYGYTF	TGCGCCAGCAGCGCACAGGGGGCGAACAACTATGGCTACACCTTC
TRBV2	TRBJ2-5	TRBD1	few	CASSEIGGLGETQYF	TGTGCCAGCAGTGAAATAGGGGGCCTCGGGGAGACCCAGTACTTC
TRBV9	TRBJ1-2	TRBD1	once	CASSAGTGGYAYGYTF	TGTGCCAGCAGCGCCGGGACAGGGGGCTACGCCTATGGCTACACCTTC
TRBV7-8	TRBJ2-7	NA	NA	CASSLASLSSYEQYF	TGTGCCAGCAGCTTAGCGTCCCTTAGCTCCTACGAGCAGTACTTC
TRBV19	TRBJ1-1	NA	NA	CASSIVSANTEAFF	TGTGCCAGTAGTATAGTCAGTGCGAACACTGAAGCTTTCTTT
TRBV6-5	TRBJ2-7	TRBD1	NA	CASWDRGPFEQYF	TGTGCCAGTTGGGACAGGGGTCCTTTCGAGCAGTACTTC
TRBV5-5	TRBJ2-2	TRBD1	once	CASSSIGGTGGNQNTGELFF	TGTGCCAGCAGCTCCATCGGGGGGACAGGGGGTAATCAAAACACCGGGGAGCTGTTTTTT
TRBV6-2/TRBV6-3	TRBJ2-1	TRBD1	NA	CASSYTAGTGPRGYNEQFF	TGTGCCAGCAGTTACACGGCCGGGACAGGGCCTAGGGGTTACAATGAGCAGTTCTTC
TRBV6-2/TRBV6-3	TRBJ2-7	NA	NA	CASSYSGQGVYEQYF	TGTGCCAGCAGTTACTCCGGGCAGGGTGTCTACGAGCAGTACTTC
TRBV5-8	TRBJ2-1	TRBD1	NA	CASSTGTTGGYNEQFF	TGTGCCAGCAGCACAGGCACGACAGGGGGCTACAATGAGCAGTTCTTC
TRBV5-4	TRBJ2-2	TRBD2	NA	CASQGLAGGVGTGELFF	TGTGCCAGTCAGGGACTAGCGGGGGGAGTAGGCACCGGGGAGCTGTTTTTT
TRBV11-3	TRBJ1-2	NA	NA	CASSLGGYGYTF	TGTGCCAGCAGCTTGGGCGGGTATGGCTACACCTTC
TRBV2	TRBJ2-7	TRBD1	NA	CASRKSLQGAGEQYF	TGTGCCAGCAGGAAATCACTCCAGGGGGCGGGCGAGCAGTACTTC
TRBV2	TRBJ1-5	TRBD1	NA	CASTPGQGHQPQHF	TGTGCCAGCACCCCGGGACAGGGACATCAGCCCCAGCATTTT
TRBV5-4	TRBJ1-1	NA	NA	CASSLAGGNTEAFF	TGTGCCAGCAGCTTGGCCGGGGGGAACACTGAAGCTTTCTTT
TRBV27	TRBJ1-3	NA	NA	CASSFRGEGNTIYF	TGTGCCAGCAGTTTCAGGGGAGAAGGAAACACCATATATTTT
TRBV7-2	TRBJ2-1	TRBD2	few	CASSLEGLAGYEQFF	TGTGCCAGCAGCTTAGAGGGACTAGCGGGATATGAGCAGTTCTTC
TRBV28	TRBJ1-5	TRBD1	once	CASSSTGVVQPQHF	TGTGCCAGCAGTTCGACAGGGGTGGTTCAGCCCCAGCATTTT
TRBV12-3/TRBV12-4	TRBJ2-7	TRBD1	once	CASSLGQIYEQYF	TGTGCCAGCAGTTTGGGACAGATATACGAGCAGTACTTC
TRBV19	TRBJ2-1	TRBD2	NA	CASSISSGNRHEQFF	TGTGCCAGTAGTATCTCTAGCGGGAATAGGCATGAGCAGTTCTTC
TRBV28	TRBJ1-2	NA	NA	CASTWGRANYGYTF	TGTGCCAGCACCTGGGGGCGGGCTAACTATGGCTACACCTTC
TRBV6-1	TRBJ1-2	NA	NA	CASSETADYGYTF	TGTGCCAGCAGTGAAACAGCCGACTATGGCTACACCTTC
TRBV19	TRBJ1-2	TRBD1	NA	CASSTKDRGLNYGYTF	TGTGCCAGTAGTACCAAAGACAGGGGACTTAACTATGGCTACACCTTC
TRBV19	TRBJ2-1	NA	NA	CASSARTVSGNEQFF	TGTGCCAGTAGTGCGAGGACAGTCTCGGGCAATGAGCAGTTCTTC
TRBV29-1	TRBJ2-1	TRBD1	NA	CSVDGTGAYNEQFF	TGCAGCGTTGATGGGACAGGGGCCTACAATGAGCAGTTCTTC
TRBV3-1/TRBV3-2	TRBJ1-3	NA	NA	CASTPGTGNTIYF	TGTGCCAGCACCCCGGGAACTGGAAACACCATATATTTT
TRBV6-1	TRBJ1-1	TRBD1	once	CASSALPGTGGRNTEAFF	TGTGCCAGCAGTGCTCTCCCGGGGACAGGGGGCCGGAACACTGAAGCTTTCTTT
TRBV20-1	TRBJ2-7	TRBD2	NA	CSASGSGGSSYEQYF	TGCAGTGCTAGTGGGAGCGGGGGGTCCTCCTACGAGCAGTACTTC
TRBV28	TRBJ1-4	TRBD1	NA	CASRVDRALGEKLFF	TGTGCCAGCAGGGTCGACAGGGCTCTCGGTGAAAAACTGTTTTTT
TRBV19	TRBJ1-4	NA	NA	CASSMAPGTNEKLFF	TGTGCCAGTAGTATGGCCCCGGGGACTAATGAAAAACTGTTTTTT
TRBV30	TRBJ2-2	NA	NA	CAWRPNYGVTGELFF	TGTGCCTGGAGGCCTAATTACGGGGTCACCGGGGAGCTGTTTTTT
TRBV6-1	TRBJ1-5	NA	NA	CASSEGSSNQPQHF	TGTGCCAGCAGTGAAGGGAGTAGCAATCAGCCCCAGCATTTT
TRBV11-3	TRBJ2-7	TRBD2	NA	CASSPRGGPPYEQYF	TGTGCCAGCAGCCCCCGGGGGGGCCCACCCTACGAGCAGTACTTC
TRBV27	TRBJ1-2	NA	NA	CASSLRGIRGYTF	TGTGCCAGCAGTTTAAGGGGCATACGCGGCTACACCTTC
TRBV19	TRBJ1-1	NA	few	CASKVEGRMNTEAFF	TGTGCCAGTAAGGTGGAGGGACGTATGAACACTGAAGCTTTCTTT
TRBV3-1/TRBV3-2	TRBJ1-2	NA	NA	CASRHAGALYGYTF	TGTGCCAGCAGACACGCAGGGGCCCTCTATGGCTACACCTTC
TRBV4-3	TRBJ1-5	NA	NA	CASSQRVNQPQHF	TGCGCCAGCAGCCAACGAGTCAATCAGCCCCAGCATTTT
TRBV7-3	TRBJ2-3	TRBD2	NA	CASSLASGHSTDTQYF	TGTGCCAGCAGTCTAGCTAGCGGGCATAGCACAGATACGCAGTATTTT
TRBV12-3/TRBV12-4	TRBJ1-1	NA	NA	CAGRELMNTEAFF	TGTGCCGGCCGGGAACTCATGAACACTGAAGCTTTCTTT
TRBV6-1	TRBJ2-4	TRBD1	few	CASSEAIQGANIQYF	TGTGCCAGCAGTGAAGCCATACAGGGGGCAAACATTCAGTACTTC
TRBV5-1	TRBJ1-1	TRBD1	NA	CASSPERGTGWSEAFF	TGCGCCAGCAGCCCGGAACGCGGGACAGGGTGGAGTGAAGCTTTCTTT
TRBV18	TRBJ2-7	NA	NA	CASSPPAGRNEQYF	TGTGCCAGCTCACCACCGGCAGGGAGGAACGAGCAGTACTTC
TRBV4-1	TRBJ1-5	NA	NA	CASSQGSGLLFQPQHF	TGCGCCAGCAGCCAAGGGAGTGGCCTGTTATTTCAGCCCCAGCATTTT
TRBV18	TRBJ1-2	TRBD1	NA	CASSPNTGGNYGYTF	TGTGCCAGCTCACCAAACACAGGGGGGAATTATGGCTACACCTTC
TRBV6-2/TRBV6-3	TRBJ1-2	NA	NA	CASSPRTLTGYTF	TGTGCCAGCAGTCCGCGGACTCTAACAGGCTACACCTTC
TRBV21-1	TRBJ1-5	NA	NA	CASSKLWVGRPQPQHF	TGTGCCAGCAGCAAACTATGGGTGGGGAGGCCTCAGCCCCAGCATTTT
TRBV24-1	TRBJ2-3	TRBD2	NA	CATSGGAGGRDTQYF	TGTGCCACCAGTGGTGGGGCGGGGGGGCGAGATACGCAGTATTTT
TRBV11-2	TRBJ2-2	TRBD1	NA	CASSRPGQGRRELFF	TGTGCCAGCAGCCGTCCGGGACAGGGGCGGAGGGAGCTGTTTTTT